The next 20 T cell receptor beta chains were all read from a single sample in a study of T cell changes during pregnancy in multiple sclerosis. Only in-frame clones appear in the TCRdb table, and some are missing; sequencing was by immunoSEQ multiplex PCR. The data show about 28,000 clones, approximately 89% seen once. The input for sequencing was CD4+ T cells from peripheral blood mononuclear cells, taken in the second trimester of pregnancy. The receptors were sampled from a female donor with multiple sclerosis, enrolled in a pregnancy study.

The chain recombines TRBV27 with TRBJ2-3; a weak D match, TRBD1 (6 bases). V gave up 1 base and J gave up 6 bases, with 20 bases separating them. Germline CDR1 and CDR2: MNHEY and SMNVEV (reference sequence). The CDR3 sequence is 17 residues long. The CDR3 DNA reads as TGTGCCAGCAGTTTATTCACCCCCGCCACAGGGATGGATACGCAGTATTTT. As protein: CASSLFTPATGMDTQYF.

This clone was found once. V is TRBV28 and J is TRBJ1-2, with 9 bases fitting TRBD1. V was clipped by 3 bases and J by 11 bases; unmatched bases: 25. The CDR3 covers 19 residues. Germline V gene lookup returns CDR1 MDHEN and CDR2 SYDVKM. The CDR3 spells CASSFRPRVSTGGYSGYTF. The CDR3 DNA follows: TGTGCCAGCAGTTTTCGGCCACGGGTATCGACAGGGGGATATAGCGGGTACACCTTC.

The rearrangement joins TRBV19 to TRBJ1-3; the D gene is possibly TRBD1 (6 bases). CDR3 length: 14 amino acids. Germline V lookup: CDR1 LNHDA, CDR2 SQIVND (reference sequence). In nucleotides, the CDR3 is TGTGCTTACATACTAGACAGGAAAGGAAACACCATATATTTT. Amino acids: CAYILDRKGNTIYF.

This chain uses TRBV9 with TRBJ1-2, with 7 bases aligning to TRBD1. Unmatched junction bases numbered 3, after V lost 2 bases and J lost 5 bases. The CDR3 has 13 amino acids. The germline V gene has CDR1 SGDLS and CDR2 YYNGEE. The CDR3 sequence: CASSVGRGYGYTF. DNA for the CDR3: TGTGCCAGCAGCGTCGGCAGGGGGTATGGCTACACCTTC.

The rearrangement joins TRBV7-2 to TRBJ1-2, with 9 bases that match TRBD1. CDR3 length: 13 residues. V lost 8 bases, J lost 6 bases, and 7 bases stayed unmatched. Germline V gene data show CDR1 as SGHTA and CDR2 as FQGNSA. As DNA, the CDR3 is TGTGCCAGCGAGGCGGGACAGGGTCATGGCTACACCTTC. It encodes CASEAGQGHGYTF.

This clone was seen just once. The chain is built from TRBV5-5 and TRBJ1-2; 7 bases line up with TRBD1. The germline V gene encodes CDR1 SGHKS and CDR2 YYEKEE (reference sequence). V lost 4 bases and J lost 5; bases outside the gene matches: 14. The CDR3 sequence is 16 residues long. The CDR3 DNA reads TGTGCCAGCAGCCTCTTGACTGTGGGGACAGTTTATGGCTACACCTTC. Translated, it gives CASSLLTVGTVYGYTF.

For the CDR3, the DNA is TGTGCCAGCAGCTCCCAAACAGGGTTTGGTGGCTACACCTTC. This codes for CASSSQTGFGGYTF. The gene calls are TRBV5-5 and TRBJ1-2, with D maybe TRBD1 (6 bases). V was trimmed by 3 bases and J by 7 bases, leaving 16 bases between them. In germline, CDR1 is SGHKS, CDR2 YYEKEE (reference sequence). The CDR3 totals 14 residues.

The chain combines TRBV18 with TRBJ2-7; D possibly corresponds to TRBD1 (5 bases). This CDR3 contains 13 residues. The ends were cut back, 4 bases at V and 7 bases at J, with 14 bases in the middle. Germline lookup yields CDR1 KGHSH and CDR2 LQKENI. The DNA of the CDR3 is TGTGCCAGCTCACAGGGGTCCCGTTTTGAGCAGTACTTC. Translating gives CASSQGSRFEQYF.

V is TRBV10-2 and J is TRBJ2-5; 7 bases are shared with TRBD1. The ends lost 8 bases at V and 0 bases at J; junction bases unmatched: 0. The CDR3 spans 12 residues. Germline values: CDR1 WSHSY, CDR2 SAAADI. The CDR3, as DNA: TGCGCCAGCGGACAGGACCAAGAGACCCAGTACTTC. Translation gives CASGQDQETQYF.

The chain links TRBV5-1 to TRBJ2-3; TRBD2 matches 10 bases. The CDR3 consists of 17 residues. V lost 0 bases to trimming and J lost 0 bases; unmatched junction nucleotides: 4. Germline-derived CDR1 and CDR2 are SGHRS and YFSETQ. CDR3 region: CASSLEAAGGSTDTQYF. The DNA for the CDR3 is TGCGCCAGCAGCTTGGAAGCAGCGGGGGGGAGCACAGATACGCAGTATTTT.

The chain joins TRBV14 to TRBJ2-1, with 12 bases that match TRBD2. CDR3 size: 16 residues. Germline assignment: CDR1 SGHDN and CDR2 FVKESK. Germline trimming cut 4 bases from V and 3 bases from J; bases unmatched to any gene: 4. CDR3 in DNA: TGTGCCAGCAGCCTGACTAGCGGGGGATTCTACAATGAGCAGTTCTTC. It translates to CASSLTSGGFYNEQFF.

This clone was seen only a few times. The genes are TRBV5-8 and TRBJ2-4; D perhaps matches TRBD1 (6 bases). V lost 0 bases, J lost 9 bases, and 13 bases lay in between. CDR1 and CDR2 from the germline V gene are SGHTS and YDEGEE. This CDR3 comprises 14 residues. CDR3 sequence reads: CASSLDVGAGIQYF. The DNA of the CDR3 is TGTGCCAGCAGCTTGGACGTGGGGGCCGGCATTCAGTACTTC. Combining the CDR3 with reference TRBV5-8 and TRBJ2-4 gives the whole variable domain EAGVTQSPTHLIKTRGQQATLRCSPISGHTSVYWYQQALGLGLQFLLWYDEGEERNRGNFPPRFSGRQFPNYSSELNVNALELEDSALYLCASSLDVGAGIQYFGAGTRLSVL.

This sequence joins TRBV7-2 and TRBJ1-3; D call uncertain. CDR1 SGHTA and CDR2 FQGNSA come from the germline V gene. The CDR3 contains 16 residues. Trimming cost V 1 base and J 0 bases, with 10 bases left between them. CDR3 sequence: CASSLVWAHSGNTIYF. CDR3 DNA sequence: TGTGCCAGCAGCTTAGTTTGGGCGCACTCTGGAAACACCATATATTTT.

The CDR3 DNA reads as TGTGCCAGCAGCTCTCCCCAGGGGATCTCCTACGAGCAGTACTTC. Translated: CASSSPQGISYEQYF. The chain carries TRBV28 and TRBJ2-7; the D gene is possibly TRBD1 (6 bases). The CDR3 spans 15 residues. V was cut by 6 bases and J by 0 bases, with 15 bases left in between. Germline V lookup: CDR1 MDHEN, CDR2 SYDVKM.

The V gene is TRBV28, the J gene TRBJ1-2; TRBD1 agrees at 9 bases. The trim removed 0 bases at V and 5 bases at J, leaving 10 bases unmatched. This CDR3 comprises 17 residues. Germline V lookup: CDR1 MDHEN, CDR2 SYDVKM. The DNA for the CDR3 is TGTGCCAGCAGTTTATGGGGAGGGACAGGGAGGGGGTATGGCTACACCTTC. It codes for CASSLWGGTGRGYGYTF.

This chain uses TRBV29-1 with TRBJ2-1, with 8 bases aligning to TRBD2. Per germline, CDR1 SQVTM and CDR2 ANQGSEA. V shed 7 bases, J shed 3 bases, and the junction held 5 bases outside the gene matches. There are 13 residues in the CDR3. CDR3 in amino acids: CSGGTSFYNEQFF. In nucleotides, the CDR3 is TGCAGCGGTGGGACTAGTTTCTACAATGAGCAGTTCTTC.

The chain recombines TRBV7-9 with TRBJ2-2; no firm D call. Trimming cost V 2 bases and J 1 base, with 8 bases left between them. From germline, CDR1 is SEHNR and CDR2 FQNEAQ (reference sequence). The CDR3 totals 15 residues. The CDR3 nucleotides are TGTGCCAGCAGCTTATTAGGCGGGAACACCGGGGAGCTGTTTTTT. This gives the protein CASSLLGGNTGELFF.

The J gene is TRBJ2-7, the V gene TRBV11-2, with D tentatively TRBD2 (6 bases). The length of the CDR3 is 14 residues. V was pared by 1 base and J by 4 bases, with 11 bases between. Germline V gene data show CDR1 as SGHAT and CDR2 as FQNNGV. The CDR3 protein is CASSLVDRGYEQYF. The CDR3 region has the DNA TGTGCCAGCAGCTTAGTGGACCGGGGGTACGAGCAGTACTTC.

The chain uses TRBV7-2 and TRBJ2-7; 11 positions agree with TRBD2. This CDR3 comprises 14 residues. Germline V gene data show CDR1 as SGHTA and CDR2 as FQGNSA. V lost 5 bases to trimming and J lost 3 bases; unmatched junction nucleotides: 3. CDR3 loop: CASSPGLADYEQYF. As DNA, the CDR3 is TGTGCCAGCAGCCCGGGACTAGCGGACTACGAGCAGTACTTC.

The chain carries TRBV5-1 and TRBJ2-3; D is possibly TRBD2 (5 bases). V dropped 1 base and J dropped 11 bases, with 23 bases sitting between them. The CDR3 is made up of 16 amino acids. Germline CDR1 SGHRS, CDR2 YFSETQ. The CDR3 nucleotides are TGCGCCAGCAGCTTGCCCACACGGAGCGGTAGTTCGGAGCAGTATTTT. It is translated as CASSLPTRSGSSEQYF. Together with reference TRBV5-1 and TRBJ2-3, the CDR3 gives the full variable domain: KAGVTQTPRYLIKTRGQQVTLSCSPISGHRSVSWYQQTPGQGLQFLFEYFSETQRNKGNFPGRFSGRQFSNSRSEMNVSTLELGDSALYLCASSLPTRSGSSEQYFGPGTRLTVL.